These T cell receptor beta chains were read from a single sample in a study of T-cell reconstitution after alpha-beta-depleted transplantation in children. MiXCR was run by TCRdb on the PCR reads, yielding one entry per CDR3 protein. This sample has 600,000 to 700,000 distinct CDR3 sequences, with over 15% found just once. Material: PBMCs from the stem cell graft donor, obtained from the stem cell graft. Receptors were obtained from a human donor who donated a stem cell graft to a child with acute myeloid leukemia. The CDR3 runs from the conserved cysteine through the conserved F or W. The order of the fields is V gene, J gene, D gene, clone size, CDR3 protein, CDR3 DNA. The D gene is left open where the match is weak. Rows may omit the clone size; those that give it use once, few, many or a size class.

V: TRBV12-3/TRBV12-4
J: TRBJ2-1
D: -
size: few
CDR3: CASNWRGAPSYNEQFF
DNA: TGTGCCAGCAATTGGCGGGGAGCCCCCTCCTACAATGAGCAGTTCTTC

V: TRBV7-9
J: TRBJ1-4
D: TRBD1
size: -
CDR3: CASSLEGQPNEKLFF
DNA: TGTGCCAGCAGCTTAGAGGGACAGCCTAATGAAAAACTGTTTTTT

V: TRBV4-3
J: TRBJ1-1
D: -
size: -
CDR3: CASSQDLAGDTEAFF
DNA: TGCGCCAGCAGCCAAGATCTTGCAGGGGACACTGAAGCTTTCTTT

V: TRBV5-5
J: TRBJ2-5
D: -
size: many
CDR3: CASSLSIGIQKETQYF
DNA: TGTGCCAGCAGCTTGTCAATCGGTATCCAAAAAGAGACCCAGTACTTC

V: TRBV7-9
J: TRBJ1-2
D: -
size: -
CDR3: CASSLAAGDGYTF
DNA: TGTGCCAGCAGCTTAGCGGCAGGGGATGGCTACACCTTC

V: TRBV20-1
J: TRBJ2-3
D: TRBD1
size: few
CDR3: CSARDWGTDTHYF
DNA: TGCAGTGCTAGAGATTGGGGGACAGATACGCATTATTTT

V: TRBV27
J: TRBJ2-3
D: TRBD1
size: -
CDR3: CASTTRQGVGTDTQYF
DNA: TGTGCCAGCACCACAAGACAGGGAGTTGGCACAGATACGCAGTATTTT

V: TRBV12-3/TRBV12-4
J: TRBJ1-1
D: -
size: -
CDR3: CASSFPGAEAFF
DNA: TGTGCCAGCAGTTTTCCGGGGGCTGAAGCTTTCTTT

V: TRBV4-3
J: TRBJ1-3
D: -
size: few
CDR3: CASSQDRAGTGNTIYF
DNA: TGCGCCAGCAGCCAAGATCGGGCAGGGACTGGAAACACCATATATTTT

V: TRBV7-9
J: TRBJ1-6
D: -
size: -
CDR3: CASSPQGYSPLHF
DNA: TGTGCCAGCAGTCCGCAGGGGTATTCACCCCTCCACTTT

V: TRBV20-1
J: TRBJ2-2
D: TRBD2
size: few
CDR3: CSARPTSGGAGTGELFF
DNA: TGCAGTGCTAGACCGACTAGCGGGGGGGCCGGCACCGGGGAGCTGTTTTTT

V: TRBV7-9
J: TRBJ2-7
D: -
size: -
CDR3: CASSPPAGSYEQYF
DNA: TGTGCCAGCAGCCCCCCGGCCGGTTCCTACGAGCAGTACTTC

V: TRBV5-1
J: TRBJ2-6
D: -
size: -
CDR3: CASSPWTFSSGANVLTF
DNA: TGCGCCAGCAGCCCCTGGACTTTTTCCTCTGGGGCCAACGTCCTGACTTTC

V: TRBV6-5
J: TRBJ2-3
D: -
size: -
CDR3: CASSYRTGWQTDTQYF
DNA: TGTGCCAGCAGTTACCGGACTGGATGGCAAACAGATACGCAGTATTTT

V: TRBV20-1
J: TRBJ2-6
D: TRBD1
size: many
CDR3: CSARARQGATGANVLTF
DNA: TGCAGTGCTAGAGCGAGACAGGGGGCTACCGGGGCCAACGTCCTGACTTTC

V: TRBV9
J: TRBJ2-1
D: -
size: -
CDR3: CASSVDLRVDSYNEQFF
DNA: TGTGCCAGCAGCGTAGATCTCCGGGTAGACTCCTACAATGAGCAGTTCTTC

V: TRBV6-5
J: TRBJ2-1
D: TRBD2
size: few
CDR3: CASSYFLAGGPNEQFF
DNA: TGTGCCAGCAGTTATTTCCTAGCGGGGGGGCCCAATGAGCAGTTCTTC

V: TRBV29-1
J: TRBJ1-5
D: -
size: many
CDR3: CSPSIPNQPQHF
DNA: TGCAGCCCAAGCATTCCGAATCAGCCCCAGCATTTT

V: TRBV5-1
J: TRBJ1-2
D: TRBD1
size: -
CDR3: CASSFGQGNSPYGYTF
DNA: TGCGCCAGCAGCTTCGGACAGGGAAATTCTCCCTATGGCTACACCTTC

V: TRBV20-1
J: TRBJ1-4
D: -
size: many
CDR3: CSARRRQNEKLFF
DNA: TGCAGTGCTAGAAGGAGGCAGAATGAAAAACTGTTTTTT

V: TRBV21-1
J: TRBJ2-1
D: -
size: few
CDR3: CARGDRPVPYNEQFF
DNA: TGTGCCAGAGGAGACAGACCGGTCCCTTACAATGAGCAGTTCTTC

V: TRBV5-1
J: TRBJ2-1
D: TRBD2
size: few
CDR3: CASSVAGGLSEQFF
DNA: TGCGCCAGCAGCGTAGCGGGGGGGCTCAGTGAGCAGTTCTTC

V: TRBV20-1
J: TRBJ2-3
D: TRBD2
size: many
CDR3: CSATAGTSGGRTDTQYF
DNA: TGCAGTGCAACCGCCGGGACTAGCGGGGGGCGCACAGATACGCAGTATTTT

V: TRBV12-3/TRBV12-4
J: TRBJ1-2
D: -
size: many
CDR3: CASSPGDWNYGYTF
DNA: TGTGCCAGCAGTCCAGGGGATTGGAACTATGGCTACACCTTC

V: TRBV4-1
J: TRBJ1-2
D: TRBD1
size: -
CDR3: CASSQDEGAGGYTF
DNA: TGCGCCAGCAGCCAAGATGAGGGGGCGGGGGGCTACACCTTC

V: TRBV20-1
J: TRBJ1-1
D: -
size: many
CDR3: CSAWGGTEAFF
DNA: TGCAGTGCTTGGGGAGGCACTGAAGCTTTCTTT

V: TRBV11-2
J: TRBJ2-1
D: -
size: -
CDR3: CASSTIPLLVSTYNEQFF
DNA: TGTGCCAGCAGCACCATCCCGCTGTTGGTGTCCACCTACAATGAGCAGTTCTTC